A selection of T cell receptor beta chains follows, all from one sample in a study of blood T cell repertoires in COVID-19. The protocol was immunoSEQ multiplex PCR, while the TCRdb copy is restricted to in-frame clones and leaves out a portion. The sample consists of roughly 82,000 clones, 90% of them appearing once. The sequenced sample was peripheral blood. Receptors originate from a woman aged 50 to 65 in a cohort sampled during active COVID-19. Each CDR3 is given with its conserved first and last residue. Each record gives: J gene, V gene, D gene, clone size, CDR3 protein, CDR3 DNA. A D gene is named only where the DNA matches it firmly. Clone sizes are given selectively: once, few, many, or a class where the clone is expanded.

J: TRBJ1-1; V: TRBV3-1/TRBV3-2; D: TRBD1; size: .; CDR3: CASSRQGEAEAFF; DNA: TGTGCCAGCAGTCGCCAGGGGGAGGCTGAAGCTTTCTTT
J: TRBJ1-6; V: TRBV13; D: TRBD1; size: .; CDR3: CASSFQGAGSPLHF; DNA: TGTGCCAGCAGCTTTCAGGGGGCAGGATCACCCCTCCACTTT
J: TRBJ2-1; V: TRBV4-1; D: TRBD2; size: once; CDR3: CASSQGLAGGDTYYNEQFF; DNA: TGCGCCAGCAGCCAAGGTCTAGCGGGGGGGGACACCTACTACAATGAGCAGTTCTTC
J: TRBJ2-7; V: TRBV6-2/TRBV6-3; D: TRBD2; size: once; CDR3: CASSYLSGASSYEQYF; DNA: TGTGCCAGCAGTTATTTAAGCGGGGCGAGCTCCTACGAGCAGTACTTC
J: TRBJ2-1; V: TRBV19; D: .; size: once; CDR3: CARPPGEPFIDNEQFF; DNA: TGTGCCAGACCTCCCGGGGAGCCGTTCATCGACAATGAGCAGTTCTTC
J: TRBJ1-1; V: TRBV7-9; D: TRBD1; size: .; CDR3: CASSSNRGRSTEAFF; DNA: TGTGCCAGCAGTTCTAACAGGGGGCGAAGCACTGAAGCTTTCTTT
J: TRBJ1-5; V: TRBV2; D: TRBD1; size: .; CDR3: CAGSRGLRQPQHF; DNA: TGTGCCGGAAGCAGGGGGCTAAGGCAGCCCCAGCATTTT
J: TRBJ1-6; V: TRBV5-1; D: .; size: .; CDR3: CASSLEAGVNSPLHF; DNA: TGCGCCAGCAGCTTGGAGGCAGGGGTTAATTCACCCCTCCACTTT
J: TRBJ2-7; V: TRBV6-6; D: TRBD2; size: .; CDR3: CASSASGRGAYEQYF; DNA: TGTGCCAGCAGTGCTAGCGGGAGAGGGGCCTACGAGCAGTACTTC
J: TRBJ2-7; V: TRBV10-2; D: TRBD1; size: once; CDR3: CASSSSGQGATYEQYF; DNA: TGCGCCAGCAGTTCTTCAGGACAGGGGGCCACCTACGAGCAGTACTTC
J: TRBJ1-1; V: TRBV28; D: .; size: .; CDR3: CASSSLTVSNTEAFF; DNA: TGTGCCAGCAGTTCATTGACAGTCTCGAACACTGAAGCTTTCTTT
J: TRBJ2-7; V: TRBV27; D: TRBD2; size: .; CDR3: CASRDTSVPLYEQYF; DNA: TGTGCCAGCAGGGATACTAGCGTCCCTCTCTACGAGCAGTACTTC
J: TRBJ2-5; V: TRBV5-1; D: .; size: .; CDR3: CASSFSETQYF; DNA: TGCGCCAGCAGCTTCTCAGAGACCCAGTACTTC
J: TRBJ2-7; V: TRBV16; D: .; size: .; CDR3: CASSQQQTHEQYF; DNA: TGTGCCAGCAGCCAACAACAGACCCACGAGCAGTACTTC
J: TRBJ2-5; V: TRBV28; D: TRBD2; size: .; CDR3: CASSPLAGASQETQYF; DNA: TGTGCCAGCAGTCCGTTAGCGGGAGCGAGCCAAGAGACCCAGTACTTC
J: TRBJ2-1; V: TRBV19; D: .; size: .; CDR3: CASTPSGGFPANEQFF; DNA: TGTGCCAGTACCCCCTCGGGGGGCTTCCCCGCGAATGAGCAGTTCTTC
J: TRBJ2-7; V: TRBV3-1/TRBV3-2; D: TRBD1; size: .; CDR3: CASSQTGTATYEQYF; DNA: TGTGCCAGCAGCCAAACCGGGACAGCCACCTACGAGCAGTACTTC
J: TRBJ2-3; V: TRBV28; D: TRBD2; size: .; CDR3: CASGGGGLAGGTDTQYF; DNA: TGTGCCAGCGGGGGGGGCGGACTAGCGGGAGGCACAGATACGCAGTATTTT
J: TRBJ2-2; V: TRBV7-9; D: TRBD2; size: .; CDR3: CASSGGTSLANTGELFF; DNA: TGTGCCAGCAGCGGCGGGACTAGCCTAGCGAACACCGGGGAGCTGTTTTTT
J: TRBJ2-3; V: TRBV27; D: TRBD1; size: .; CDR3: CASSLRGPGTDTQYF; DNA: TGTGCCAGCAGTTTAAGGGGGCCGGGGACAGATACGCAGTATTTT
J: TRBJ2-1; V: TRBV7-3; D: .; size: .; CDR3: CASASRRDNEQFF; DNA: TGTGCCAGCGCGTCGCGGCGAGACAATGAGCAGTTCTTC
J: TRBJ1-1; V: TRBV27; D: .; size: .; CDR3: CASRGTAGRTEAFF; DNA: TGTGCCAGCAGGGGGACCGCGGGGCGTACTGAAGCTTTCTTT
J: TRBJ2-7; V: TRBV5-4; D: .; size: .; CDR3: CASSFGQSSSYEQYF; DNA: TGTGCCAGCAGCTTTGGACAGTCTTCATCCTACGAGCAGTACTTC
J: TRBJ1-1; V: TRBV2; D: TRBD1; size: .; CDR3: CASSQQGAGTEAFF; DNA: TGTGCCAGCAGTCAACAGGGGGCGGGCACTGAAGCTTTCTTT
J: TRBJ2-7; V: TRBV19; D: TRBD2; size: .; CDR3: CASSRISGRARNEQYF; DNA: TGTGCCAGTAGTAGAATAAGCGGGAGGGCCAGGAACGAGCAGTACTTC
J: TRBJ2-2; V: TRBV15; D: .; size: .; CDR3: CATSRVEAGELFF; DNA: TGTGCCACCAGCAGAGTAGAAGCAGGGGAGCTGTTTTTT
J: TRBJ2-1; V: TRBV4-1; D: .; size: once; CDR3: CASSQTPGWDEQFF; DNA: TGCGCCAGCAGCCAGACCCCAGGGTGGGATGAGCAGTTCTTC
J: TRBJ2-2; V: TRBV5-5; D: TRBD1; size: .; CDR3: CASRFTGGTGELFF; DNA: TGTGCCAGCAGGTTTACAGGGGGCACCGGGGAGCTGTTTTTT
J: TRBJ1-1; V: TRBV7-2; D: TRBD1; size: .; CDR3: CASRPTGGGTEAFF; DNA: TGTGCCAGCAGACCGACAGGGGGGGGGACTGAAGCTTTCTTT
J: TRBJ2-1; V: TRBV11-2; D: TRBD1; size: .; CDR3: CASSLGQPNEQFF; DNA: TGTGCCAGCAGCTTGGGACAGCCCAATGAGCAGTTCTTC
J: TRBJ2-1; V: TRBV7-9; D: TRBD1; size: .; CDR3: CASSLKGTGINEQFF; DNA: TGTGCCAGCAGCTTAAAGGGGACAGGGATAAATGAGCAGTTCTTC
J: TRBJ2-3; V: TRBV10-3; D: TRBD1; size: .; CDR3: CAISESPGTGGSSTDTQYF; DNA: TGTGCCATCAGTGAGTCTCCCGGGACAGGGGGCTCAAGCACAGATACGCAGTATTTT
J: TRBJ1-4; V: TRBV5-1; D: TRBD1; size: .; CDR3: CASTSGTGIEKLFF; DNA: TGCGCCAGCACCTCCGGGACAGGGATTGAAAAACTGTTTTTT
J: TRBJ1-1; V: TRBV4-1; D: TRBD1; size: .; CDR3: CASSPWTGSYEAFF; DNA: TGCGCCAGCAGCCCCTGGACAGGATCCTATGAAGCTTTCTTT
J: TRBJ2-3; V: TRBV27; D: .; size: .; CDR3: CASSSFTDTQYF; DNA: TGTGCCAGCAGTTCTTTCACAGATACGCAGTATTTT
J: TRBJ2-2; V: TRBV4-2; D: .; size: .; CDR3: CASSQDWVAANTGELFF; DNA: TGTGCCAGCAGCCAAGATTGGGTAGCGGCGAACACCGGGGAGCTGTTTTTT
J: TRBJ2-1; V: TRBV30; D: .; size: .; CDR3: CAWSWGIGGVYNEQFF; DNA: TGTGCCTGGAGTTGGGGGATAGGGGGTGTCTACAATGAGCAGTTCTTC